This T cell receptor beta chain was observed in a study of blood T cell repertoires in COVID-19. About the research overall: The United States, Italy and Spain provided the acute and convalescent COVID-19 samples.

The protocol was immunoSEQ multiplex PCR, while the TCRdb copy is restricted to in-frame clones and leaves out a portion. The sample consists of 15,000 or so clones, 85% to 90% of them appearing once. The sequence was collected from a human donor in a cohort sampled during active COVID-19. The sequenced sample consisted of peripheral blood.

The CDR3 DNA reads as TGTGCCAGCAGCAAGGACAGGGTGCCCCACTCCTATAATTCACCCCTCCACTTT. It encodes CASSKDRVPHSYNSPLHF. The rearrangement links TRBV21-1 to TRBJ1-6; the table's D call of TRBD1 was not tested on the DNA. TRBV21-1 is an annotated pseudogene. The CDR3 is 18 residues long.